The rows below give T cell receptor beta chains drawn from one sample of a study of blood T cell repertoires in COVID-19. TCRdb's table, derived via immunoSEQ multiplex PCR, lists solely in-frame clones and lacks some. The sample contains roughly 380,000 clones, 88% of which appear only once. The sequenced sample was PBMCs or T cells enriched from blood (not recorded which). The origin of the receptors is a woman in her thirties who had been exposed to COVID-19. CDR3s include the opening cysteine and the closing phenylalanine or tryptophan. D genes are given only for firm matches. Clone size is stated in some rows and not others, as once, few, many or a class when expanded.

>NA|NA|13|TRBV7-9|TRBJ2-7
CASSLAAAYEQYF
TGTGCCAGCAGCTTAGCGGCGGCATACGAGCAGTACTTC
>TRBD2|NA|15|TRBV24-1|TRBJ2-7
CATSDSGRAAPEQYF
TGTGCCACCAGTGATAGCGGGAGGGCCGCTCCCGAGCAGTACTTC
>NA|NA|14|TRBV18|TRBJ1-4
CASSPPFLNEKLFF
TGTGCCAGCTCACCTCCCTTCCTTAATGAAAAACTGTTTTTT
>NA|NA|12|TRBV10-1|TRBJ1-1
CASSESGASAFF
TGCGCCAGCAGTGAGTCGGGGGCCTCGGCTTTCTTT
>TRBD1|NA|16|TRBV4-1|TRBJ1-1
CASSPRDRVGSTEAFF
TGCGCCAGCAGCCCAAGGGACAGGGTAGGGAGCACTGAAGCTTTCTTT
>TRBD1|once|16|TRBV7-9|TRBJ1-1
CASSEGQGAGNTEAFF
TGTGCCAGCAGCGAGGGACAGGGGGCAGGAAACACTGAAGCTTTCTTT
>TRBD1|NA|15|TRBV6-5|TRBJ2-7
CASTAGQVLSYEQYF
TGTGCCAGCACCGCGGGACAGGTATTGTCCTACGAGCAGTACTTC
>TRBD1|NA|17|TRBV18|TRBJ1-3
CASSPPRQGTVGNTIYF
TGTGCCAGCTCACCCCCACGACAGGGTACAGTTGGAAACACCATATATTTT
>NA|NA|13|TRBV15|TRBJ1-1
CATSRAGFPEAFF
TGTGCCACCAGCAGAGCAGGGTTCCCTGAAGCTTTCTTT
>NA|NA|14|TRBV27|TRBJ1-5
CASSLGQLNQPQHF
TGTGCCAGCAGTTTAGGGCAGCTCAATCAGCCCCAGCATTTT
>TRBD2|NA|16|TRBV15|TRBJ2-1
CATSKDLAGVGNEQFF
TGTGCCACCAGCAAAGATTTAGCGGGAGTGGGCAATGAGCAGTTCTTC
>TRBD2|once|14|TRBV5-5|TRBJ2-4
CASSSAGVENIQYF
TGTGCCAGCAGCTCCGCGGGGGTTGAAAACATTCAGTACTTC
>NA|NA|14|TRBV25-1|TRBJ1-2
CASSEYGGNYGYTF
TGTGCCAGCAGTGAATACGGGGGTAACTATGGCTACACCTTC
>NA|NA|15|TRBV28|TRBJ2-3
CASREATASTDTQYF
TGTGCCAGCAGGGAAGCGACTGCTAGCACAGATACGCAGTATTTT
>TRBD1|NA|15|TRBV14|TRBJ2-2
CASRKQGANTGELFF
TGTGCCAGCAGGAAACAGGGGGCGAACACCGGGGAGCTGTTTTTT
>NA|NA|13|TRBV6-5|TRBJ2-4
CASSSRQGGIQYF
TGTGCCAGCAGTTCCAGACAGGGAGGCATTCAGTACTTC
>TRBD1|NA|17|TRBV11-2|TRBJ1-2
CASSLAPPGQTSYGYTF
TGTGCCAGCAGCTTGGCGCCTCCGGGACAGACAAGCTATGGCTACACCTTC
>NA|NA|13|TRBV6-4|TRBJ1-2
CASSASPNYGYTF
TGTGCCAGCAGTGCCAGTCCTAACTATGGCTACACCTTC
>TRBD2|NA|16|TRBV7-6|TRBJ2-5
CASTTGTSGAQETQYF
TGTGCCAGCACTACCGGGACTAGCGGGGCCCAAGAGACCCAGTACTTC
>NA|NA|11|TRBV29-1|TRBJ1-1
CSVEDGVGAFF
TGCAGCGTTGAAGATGGAGTTGGGGCTTTCTTT
>TRBD2|NA|16|TRBV7-2|TRBJ2-7
CASSLGASGRLYEQYF
TGTGCCAGCAGCTTAGGGGCTAGCGGGAGACTCTACGAGCAGTACTTC
>NA|NA|13|TRBV5-1|TRBJ1-2
CASSTGLNYGYTF
TGCGCCAGCAGCACGGGACTGAACTATGGCTACACCTTC
>NA|NA|14|TRBV28|TRBJ2-7
CASRRHGESYEQYF
TGTGCCAGCAGACGTCATGGGGAGTCCTACGAGCAGTACTTC
>TRBD2|NA|15|TRBV11-2|TRBJ2-2
CVTLGPGGNTGELFF
TGTGTCACCTTGGGTCCGGGGGGGAACACCGGGGAGCTGTTTTTT
>TRBD1|NA|15|TRBV7-6|TRBJ2-5
CASSLEDRVVETQYF
TGTGCCAGCAGCTTAGAAGACAGGGTTGTAGAGACCCAGTACTTC
>NA|NA|18|TRBV24-1|TRBJ2-1
CATSDRSVQPGTYNEQFF
TGTGCCACCAGTGATCGCTCGGTCCAGCCGGGGACCTACAATGAGCAGTTCTTC
>TRBD1|NA|15|TRBV7-3|TRBJ1-6
CASSKQGARNSPLHF
TGTGCCAGCAGCAAACAGGGGGCACGGAATTCACCCCTCCACTTT
>NA|NA|14|TRBV28|TRBJ2-7
CASSSAGSSYEQYF
TGTGCCAGCTCCTCCGCGGGAAGCTCCTACGAGCAGTACTTC
>NA|NA|18|TRBV14|TRBJ2-1
CASSLRGIDASSYNEQFF
TGTGCCAGCAGCCTTAGGGGGATCGACGCAAGCTCCTACAATGAGCAGTTCTTC